The rows below give T cell receptor beta chains drawn from one sample of a study of blood T cells in healthy people across ages. One entry per CDR3 protein results from TCRdb running MiXCR on the 5' RACE reads. The sample holds approximately 680,000 distinct CDR3 sequences, 32% seen once. Material for sequencing was blood. The receptors originated from a woman over 75 in good health. The CDR3 runs from the conserved cysteine through the conserved F or W. A D gene is named only where the DNA matches it firmly. Some rows have no size entry. The others give once, few or many, or a class for an expanded clone.

cdr3_nt cdr3_aa cdr3_length clone_size j_call v_call d_call
TGTGCCAGCAGCTTGACGACTAGGGGAATCGGTAATGAAAAACTGTTTTTT CASSLTTRGIGNEKLFF 17 many TRBJ1-4 TRBV5-8 .
TGTGCCAGCAGTTACTCTGGCAGGGGGCATTCAGATACGCAGTATTTT CASSYSGRGHSDTQYF 16 many TRBJ2-3 TRBV6-5 TRBD1
TGTGCCAGCAGTGATCCGGGCAACAACTATGGCTACACCTTC CASSDPGNNYGYTF 14 many TRBJ1-2 TRBV2 .
TGCATTCTAGCCGGGAGGCCCGAGTACCTTACCTACGAGCAGTACTTC CILAGRPEYLTYEQYF 16 many TRBJ2-7 TRBV29-1 TRBD2
TGTGCCAGTAGTAACCCCTGGCGACCAGATACGCAGTATTTT CASSNPWRPDTQYF 14 many TRBJ2-3 TRBV19 .
TGCAGTGCTAGTATTTCGGCGGGGTCGGCGACCCAGTACTTC CSASISAGSATQYF 14 many TRBJ2-5 TRBV20-1 .
TGTGCCAGCAGGTCATATAGCCACAATGAGCAGTTCTTC CASRSYSHNEQFF 13 many TRBJ2-1 TRBV6-5 .
TGTGCCACCAGCAGAGTAAGAACCGATGAGCAGTTCTTC CATSRVRTDEQFF 13 few TRBJ2-1 TRBV15 .
TGTGCAAGTTCGGGAGGGGTCACCGGGGAGCTGTTTTTT CASSGGVTGELFF 13 . TRBJ2-2 TRBV7-9 TRBD2
TGTGCTGGGGAGAGGAACACTGAAGCTTTCTTT CAGERNTEAFF 11 . TRBJ1-1 TRBV30 .
TGTGCCAGCAGCCCCGGGACAGGGTGGGCTGGGGCCAACGTCCTGACTTTC CASSPGTGWAGANVLTF 17 few TRBJ2-6 TRBV3-1 TRBD1
TGCAGCGTGGGGCCGGGCTCGCGAGAAAAACTGTTTTTT CSVGPGSREKLFF 13 . TRBJ1-4 TRBV29-1 .
TGTGCCAGTAGTAGGACAGCAAACAATGAGCAGTTCTTC CASSRTANNEQFF 13 . TRBJ2-1 TRBV19 .
TGTGCCAGCAGCTTATGGGAGGGCGGGCAGACGGAGACCCAGTACTTC CASSLWEGGQTETQYF 16 many TRBJ2-5 TRBV11-2 TRBD2
TGTGCCAGCAGCCAAATGAGGGCTGCCTACGAGCAGTACTTC CASSQMRAAYEQYF 14 few TRBJ2-7 TRBV28 .
TGCAGTGCTAGGCGGCAGTATGGCTACACCTTC CSARRQYGYTF 11 many TRBJ1-2 TRBV20-1 .
TGTGCCAGCAGTTGGTTTTTATTTAGGGAGACGGAATCCTACGAGCAGTACTTC CASSWFLFRETESYEQYF 18 many TRBJ2-7 TRBV6-5 .
TGTGCCAGTAGTATTACAGGAGGCAATGAGCAGTTCTTC CASSITGGNEQFF 13 many TRBJ2-1 TRBV19 .
TGTGCCAGCAGTCCAATCCGGGGGAGCACAGATACGCAGTATTTT CASSPIRGSTDTQYF 15 . TRBJ2-3 TRBV27 .
TGTGCCAGCAGCAACGGGATCGGATTAGGTGGAGGGTACTTC CASSNGIGLGGGYF 14 many TRBJ2-7 TRBV21-1 .
TGCACCAGCAGCCCGAGGCCGGGGGGCCCTCCAGAGACCCAGTACTTC CTSSPRPGGPPETQYF 16 . TRBJ2-5 TRBV1 .
TGTGCCAGCAGTTACTTGAGGACAGGGCCTGAGCAGTTCTTC CASSYLRTGPEQFF 14 many TRBJ2-1 TRBV6-5 TRBD1
TGTGCCAGCAGCACAAGACAGGGATACAATGAGCAGTTCTTC CASSTRQGYNEQFF 14 many TRBJ2-1 TRBV9 TRBD1
TGCGCCAGCAGCCCCGGGGTAGCGGGAGGGAACTACGAGCAGTACTTC CASSPGVAGGNYEQYF 16 . TRBJ2-7 TRBV7-2 TRBD2
TGCGCCAGCAGCTTTGGGGGGGAACAAGAGACCCAGTACTTC CASSFGGEQETQYF 14 . TRBJ2-5 TRBV5-1 TRBD2
TGTGCCAGCAGCTCAGGGACTGACAATGAGCAGTTCTTC CASSSGTDNEQFF 13 . TRBJ2-1 TRBV5-6 .
TGCGCCAGCAGCTATCCCGGGACAGGGAGCACAGATACGCAGTATTTT CASSYPGTGSTDTQYF 16 few TRBJ2-3 TRBV5-1 TRBD1
TGCAGTGCCAAGGGGCGCCCGGGAGGTCCCTACGAGCAGTACTTC CSAKGRPGGPYEQYF 15 . TRBJ2-7 TRBV20-1 TRBD2
TGTGCCAGCAGCAAAAATAGGTCTTTAAGCTCCTACGAGCAGTACTTC CASSKNRSLSSYEQYF 16 . TRBJ2-7 TRBV7-9 .
TGTGCCAGCAGCTTGGGAGGGGGTCGAGGCTACAATGAGCAGTTCTTC CASSLGGGRGYNEQFF 16 many TRBJ2-1 TRBV5-4 .
TGTGCCAGCAGCACCCCAGGCGCCCAAGAGACCCAGTACTTC CASSTPGAQETQYF 14 . TRBJ2-5 TRBV7-8 .
TGCACCAGCAGCTTAACAGGGTTGGGCAATCAGCCCCAGCATTTT CTSSLTGLGNQPQHF 15 few TRBJ1-5 TRBV5-1 .
TGCGCCAGCAGCTTACGTCCCCCGGGACAGGGGGCGCAAGGCACTGAAGCTTTCTTT CASSLRPPGQGAQGTEAFF 19 . TRBJ1-1 TRBV5-1 TRBD1
TGTGCCAGCAGCCGGCTTCAGGGGATGGCTTTCTTT CASSRLQGMAFF 12 . TRBJ1-1 TRBV7-9 .
TGCGCCAGCAGTTTTGTTAGCGGGGGGTTCTACGAGCAGTACTTC CASSFVSGGFYEQYF 15 . TRBJ2-7 TRBV5-1 TRBD2
TGCAGTGCTAGATTCGGGGCAGGGGGGGTTGAGGATGCGCAGTATTTT CSARFGAGGVEDAQYF 16 few TRBJ2-3 TRBV20-1 .
TGCAGTGCCGAAAGGGGCGGCGGATACGAGCAGTACTTC CSAERGGGYEQYF 13 many TRBJ2-7 TRBV20-1 .
TGCGCCAGCAGCTTGGCAAGGGGGGCCGACACCGGGGAGCTGTTTTTT CASSLARGADTGELFF 16 . TRBJ2-2 TRBV5-1 .
TGCAGCGTTGAAGCGCGGCGGGGGGGCACAGATACGCAGTATTTT CSVEARRGGTDTQYF 15 . TRBJ2-3 TRBV29-1 TRBD2
TGTGCCAGCATAGGGGGAACAGGGGGTTCCTACGAGCAGTACTTC CASIGGTGGSYEQYF 15 . TRBJ2-7 TRBV11-2 TRBD1
TGCAGTGCTAGGGTAGGGTCCTACGAGCAGTACTTC CSARVGSYEQYF 12 . TRBJ2-7 TRBV20-1 .
TGTGCCAGCAGCTTAGAATCAGGGGGTTACACTGAAGCTTTCTTT CASSLESGGYTEAFF 15 few TRBJ1-1 TRBV7-2 TRBD1
TGCAGTGCTAGAGACGGGGACAGGGGGCCAGAGACCCAGTACTTC CSARDGDRGPETQYF 15 . TRBJ2-5 TRBV20-1 TRBD1
TGTGCCAGCAGGGCCCTAGCGGGGGGCGGGGATGAGCAGTTCTTC CASRALAGGGDEQFF 15 many TRBJ2-1 TRBV12-3/TRBV12-4 TRBD2
TGCGCCAGCGCCGGACTGTTCACAGATACGCAGTATTTT CASAGLFTDTQYF 13 . TRBJ2-3 TRBV5-1 .
TGTGCCACCAGCAGAGCCTCCGGACAGGGGTGGTCCGAGCGGTTCTTC CATSRASGQGWSERFF 16 once TRBJ2-1 TRBV15 TRBD1